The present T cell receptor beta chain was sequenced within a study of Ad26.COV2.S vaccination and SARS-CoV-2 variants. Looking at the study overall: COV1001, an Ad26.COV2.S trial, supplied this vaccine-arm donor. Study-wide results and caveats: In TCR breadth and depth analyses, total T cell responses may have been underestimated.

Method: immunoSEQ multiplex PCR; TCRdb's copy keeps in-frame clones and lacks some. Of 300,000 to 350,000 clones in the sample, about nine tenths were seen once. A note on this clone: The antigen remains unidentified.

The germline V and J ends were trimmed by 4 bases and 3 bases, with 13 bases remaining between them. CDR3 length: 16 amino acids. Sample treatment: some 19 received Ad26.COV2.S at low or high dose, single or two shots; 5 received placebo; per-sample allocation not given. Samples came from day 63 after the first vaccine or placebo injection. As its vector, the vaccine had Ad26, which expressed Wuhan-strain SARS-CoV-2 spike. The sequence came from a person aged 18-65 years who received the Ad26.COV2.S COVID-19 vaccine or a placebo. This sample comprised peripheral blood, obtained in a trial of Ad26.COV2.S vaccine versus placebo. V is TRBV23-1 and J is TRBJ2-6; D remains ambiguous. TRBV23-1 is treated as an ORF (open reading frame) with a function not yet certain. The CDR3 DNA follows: TGCGCCAGCAGTCCATCGGTGGCACTTGGGGCCAACGTCCTGACTTTC. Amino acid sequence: CASSPSVALGANVLTF.